Listed here are 31 T cell receptor beta chains from one sample, sequenced in a study of CD8+ T cells in alopecia areata. The treatment denotes: oral pan-JAK inhibitor, 5-10 mg twice daily. Extraction and reverse transcription of RNA yielded cDNA as the sequencing template. Here immunoSEQ multiplex PCR was the method, and the copy in TCRdb shows in-frame clones only, minus some. The sample records 150,000 to 200,000 clones, approximately 50% being singletons. Material: CD8+ T cells sorted from blood, obtained around week 53, from a patient treated with tofacitinib. The receptors were gathered from a human donor with alopecia areata.

The rearrangement links TRBV11-2 to TRBJ2-7; TRBD2 is a possible D gene (5 bases). The ends were cut back, 3 bases at V and 2 bases at J, with 14 bases in the middle. Germline CDR1 reads SGHAT; CDR2 reads FQNNGV. The CDR3 runs 15 residues. As DNA, the CDR3 is TGTGCCAGCAGCTTGGCACCTTTCGGGGCCTACGAGCAGTACTTC. Protein sequence: CASSLAPFGAYEQYF.

The chain combines TRBV4-3 with TRBJ2-5, with D possibly being TRBD1 (6 bases). Trimming stripped 1 base from V and 2 bases from J, with 11 bases between. Germline lookup yields CDR1 LGHNA and CDR2 YSLEER. The CDR3 has 15 residues. In DNA, the CDR3 is TGCGCCAGCAGCCAAGCGACAGGATTTCAAGAGACCCAGTACTTC. It codes for CASSQATGFQETQYF.

V and J are TRBV27 and TRBJ1-6; D is perhaps TRBD1 (6 bases). V lost 7 bases to trimming and J lost 8 bases, with 15 bases between them. The CDR3 is 14 amino acids. Germline loops: CDR1 MNHEY, CDR2 SMNVEV (reference sequence). The CDR3 spells CASTILGGDSPLHF. CDR3 nucleotide sequence: TGTGCCAGCACCATCTTGGGGGGCGATTCACCCCTCCACTTT.

The V and J genes are TRBV18 and TRBJ1-2; 11 bases are a match to TRBD1. V shed 3 bases and J 5 bases; nucleotides not matched to a gene: 2. Looked up from germline, CDR1 is KGHSH and CDR2 is LQKENI. This CDR3 has 14 residues. The CDR3 sequence is CASSPDRGPYGYTF. The CDR3 DNA is TGTGCCAGCTCACCGGACAGGGGGCCTTATGGCTACACCTTC.

The CDR3 spells CASSQGGRIEAFF. The CDR3 DNA reads as TGCGCCAGCAGCCAAGGTGGGAGGATAGAAGCTTTCTTT. V is TRBV4-1 and J is TRBJ1-1; D gene uncertain. CDR1 is MGHRA and CDR2 is YSYEKL in the germline V gene. V gave up 1 base and J gave up 8 bases, with 11 bases separating them. This CDR3 has 13 residues.

This clone was detected only a few times. The rearrangement links TRBV5-1 to TRBJ2-7; D possibly corresponds to TRBD2 (7 bases). Germline V gene lookup returns CDR1 SGHRS and CDR2 YFSETQ. Deletions cut 2 bases from V and 2 bases from J, with 14 bases between. This CDR3 spans 15 amino acids. CDR3 coding DNA: TGCGCCAGCAGCTTCGTGGGGGGGCAGACCTACGAGCAGTACTTC. Protein sequence: CASSFVGGQTYEQYF.

The J gene is TRBJ2-2, the V gene TRBV5-1; the D is unclear. Trimming left V 1 base short and J 0 bases short, with 4 bases between. The CDR3 covers 14 residues. Germline V gene data show CDR1 as SGHRS and CDR2 as YFSETQ. This chain's CDR3 is CASSLTSNTGELFF. The CDR3 DNA sequence: TGCGCCAGCAGCTTGACCTCGAACACCGGGGAGCTGTTTTTT.

The chain joins TRBV6-5 to TRBJ1-2; possible D gene TRBD1, 5 bases. From germline, CDR1 is MNHEY and CDR2 SVGAGI. CDR3 length: 12 residues. Trimming shortened V by 10 bases and J by 4 bases, and 13 bases separated the two germline ends. The CDR3 DNA follows: TGTGCCACCTACGAGGGGATCTATGGCTACACCTTC. Residues: CATYEGIYGYTF.

This clone has more than one count but fewer than ten. The rearrangement uses TRBV13 and TRBJ2-1; no definite D call. Trimming removed 1 base from V and 3 bases from J, with 7 bases in between. The CDR3 loop spans 14 amino acids. Per germline, CDR1 PRHDT and CDR2 FYEKMQ (reference sequence). CDR3 protein: CASSLDRDYNEQFF. DNA of the CDR3: TGTGCCAGCAGCTTAGATAGGGACTACAATGAGCAGTTCTTC.

The V and J genes are TRBV27 and TRBJ1-2; perhaps TRBD1 as D (5 bases). The CDR3 has 13 amino acids. With 9 bases removed from V and 5 bases from J, the gap between germline ends came to 16 bases. The germline V gene encodes CDR1 MNHEY and CDR2 SMNVEV (reference sequence). CDR3 amino acids: CASSRQRLYGYTF. The DNA of the CDR3 is TGTGCCAGTAGCCGACAGAGGCTTTATGGCTACACCTTC.

This clone was observed many times. Germline is not matched at one junction end, which may reflect a read error. The rearrangement joins TRBV6-5 to TRBJ2-3; 11 bases align to TRBD2. CDR3 length equals 13 residues. CDR1 and CDR2 (germline): MNHEY, SVGAGI. The CDR3 here is CASSDSTSGDLHF. CDR3 DNA: TGTGCCAGCAGTGACTCGACTAGCGGGGACCTGCATTTT.

The rearrangement uses TRBV7-8 and TRBJ2-7; TRBD1 might be the D (6 bases). The germline V and J ends were trimmed by 5 bases and 4 bases, with 9 bases remaining between them. Germline V CDR1 and CDR2: SGHVS, FQNEAQ. The CDR3 sequence is 12 residues long. In DNA, the CDR3 is TGTGCCAGCAGCCCTACAGGGTACGAGCAGTACTTC. This encodes CASSPTGYEQYF.

CDR3 nucleotide sequence: TGTGCCAGCAGTCCCTCCCCCGAAGACCTTGGCTACACCTTC. It codes for CASSPSPEDLGYTF. This chain connects TRBV27 to TRBJ1-2; D is unresolved. The CDR3 is 14 amino acids. Trimming pared 5 bases from V and 7 bases from J, leaving 17 bases between. The V gene's germline CDR1 is MNHEY and CDR2 SMNVEV (reference sequence).

This clone has only a few counts. The chain joins TRBV29-1 to TRBJ2-7; no firm D call. V lost 0 bases and J lost 4, with 7 bases in between. This CDR3 contains 12 residues. Looked up from germline, CDR1 is SQVTM and CDR2 is ANQGSEA. CDR3: CSVEENRYEQYF. The DNA for the CDR3 is TGCAGCGTTGAAGAAAACAGATACGAGCAGTACTTC.

This chain joins TRBV7-2 and TRBJ2-5, with 8 bases identical to TRBD2. The CDR3 consists of 13 residues. CDR1 SGHTA and CDR2 FQGNSA come from the germline V gene. V gave up 1 base and J gave up 14 bases; unmatched junction bases: 9. The CDR3 protein is CASSLGGAGGQYF. The CDR3 coding sequence is TGTGCCAGCAGCTTAGGTGGGGCGGGAGGACAATACTTC.

The chain links TRBV7-2 to TRBJ2-7, with TRBD1 matching 8 bases. This CDR3 has 17 amino acids. J gave up 2 bases and V 5 bases, and 14 bases lay outside the gene matches. Germline-derived CDR1 and CDR2 are SGHTA and FQGNSA. The CDR3 loop reads CASSRGQVNSRTYEQYF. As DNA, the CDR3 is TGTGCCAGCAGCCGGGGACAGGTTAACAGCCGGACCTACGAGCAGTACTTC.

This clone has a handful of counts. The chain has TRBV27 and TRBJ2-1; weak D call: TRBD2 (6 bases). The germline V gene encodes CDR1 MNHEY and CDR2 SMNVEV (reference sequence). The length of the CDR3 is 14 residues. V lost 3 bases and J lost 4, with 10 bases in between. The CDR3 region has the DNA TGTGCCAGCAGTTTCTCTAGCGAGTACAATGAGCAGTTCTTC. It yields the protein CASSFSSEYNEQFF.

The genes are TRBV5-6 and TRBJ1-5; TRBD1 is a possible D gene (6 bases). The CDR3 is 16 amino acids. The ends were cut back, 4 bases at V and 6 bases at J, with 20 bases in the middle. Germline assignment: CDR1 SGHDT and CDR2 YYEEEE. The CDR3 protein is CASSLGGGLGGQPQHF. The CDR3 bases are TGTGCCAGCAGCCTGGGAGGGGGTCTCGGAGGTCAGCCCCAGCATTTT.

This chain uses TRBV6-6 with TRBJ2-1; D could derive from TRBD1 or TRBD2 (5 bases each). Germline-derived CDR1 and CDR2 are MNHNY and SVGAGI (reference sequence). The CDR3 has 12 amino acids. Trimming took 3 bases from V and 7 from J, leaving 7 bases between them. The CDR3 region is CASSYWGNEQFF. The CDR3 DNA reads as TGTGCCAGCAGTTATTGGGGGAATGAGCAGTTCTTC.

The CDR3 reads CASSLHGGEGYEQYF. CDR3 DNA sequence: TGCGCCAGCAGCTTGCATGGTGGCGAGGGCTACGAGCAGTACTTC. This sequence joins TRBV5-1 and TRBJ2-7; D is perhaps TRBD2 (5 bases). Germline lookup yields CDR1 SGHRS and CDR2 YFSETQ. The CDR3 extends over 15 amino acids. V was trimmed by 1 base and J by 3 bases, leaving 14 bases between them.

The rearrangement uses TRBV2 and TRBJ1-6; D is unclear. The CDR3 extends over 16 amino acids. In germline, CDR1 is SNHLY, CDR2 FYNNEI. V lost 0 bases to trimming and J lost 7 bases, with 13 bases between them. This CDR3 reads CASSEALGVSNSPLHF. As DNA, the CDR3 is TGTGCCAGCAGTGAAGCGCTTGGGGTTTCCAATTCACCCCTCCACTTT.

The chain recombines TRBV7-2 with TRBJ2-3; tentatively, D is TRBD2 (6 bases). This CDR3 is built from 14 residues. V lost 1 base to trimming and J lost 10 bases, with 15 bases between them. Germline CDR1 and CDR2: SGHTA and FQGNSA. CDR3 loop: CASSLVGPRGSQYF. The CDR3 DNA follows: TGTGCCAGCAGCTTAGTGGGGCCACGGGGGTCGCAGTATTTT. Full variable domain (remainder filled in from reference TRBV7-2 and TRBJ2-3): GAGVSQSPSNKVTEKGKDVELRCDPISGHTALYWYRQSLGQGLEFLIYFQGNSAPDKSGLPSDRFSAERTGGSVSTLTIQRTQQEDSAVYLCASSLVGPRGSQYFGPGTRLTVL.

The rearrangement joins TRBV27 to TRBJ2-7; a possible D gene is TRBD1 (6 bases). Germline V CDR1 and CDR2: MNHEY, SMNVEV (reference sequence). Trimming removed 5 bases from V and 3 bases from J, with 14 bases in between. This CDR3 has 14 amino acids. DNA for the CDR3: TGTGCCAGCAGTCCGGGACACCGTATCTACGAGCAGTACTTC. Translation: CASSPGHRIYEQYF.

This clone was detected only a few times. The chain recombines TRBV9 with TRBJ2-3; D may match TRBD1 or TRBD2 (6 bases each). The CDR3 loop spans 14 amino acids. Germline assignment: CDR1 SGDLS and CDR2 YYNGEE. V lost 0 bases and J lost 6, with 11 bases in between. The chain's CDR3 is CASSVVEGGDTQYF. Here the CDR3 DNA reads TGTGCCAGCAGCGTAGTAGAGGGGGGCGATACGCAGTATTTT.

The chain carries TRBV14 and TRBJ2-7; 7 bases agree with TRBD2. The CDR3 spans 15 residues. CDR1 SGHDN and CDR2 FVKESK come from the germline V gene. V lost 1 base to trimming and J lost 6 bases; unmatched junction nucleotides: 9. CDR3 residues: CASSQAPWTRTEQYF. CDR3 DNA sequence: TGTGCCAGCAGCCAAGCCCCCTGGACTAGAACCGAGCAGTACTTC.

The chain joins TRBV5-6 to TRBJ2-7; weak D call: TRBD1 (5 bases). The germline gives CDR1 SGHDT, CDR2 YYEEEE. This CDR3 comprises 13 residues. The V end was cut by 0 bases, the J end by 4 bases, with 8 bases between. The CDR3 spells CASSLAAGYEQYF. In DNA, the CDR3 is TGTGCCAGCAGCTTGGCTGCAGGGTACGAGCAGTACTTC.

This chain uses TRBV4-1 with TRBJ2-1, with 9 nucleotides matching TRBD2. CDR3 length: 15 amino acids. From germline, CDR1 is MGHRA and CDR2 YSYEKL. After removal of 6 bases from V and 2 bases from J, the junction contained 5 bases not matched to a gene. CDR3 sequence reads: CASSLSGGTYNEQFF. The DNA for the CDR3 is TGCGCCAGCAGTCTTAGCGGGGGTACCTACAATGAGCAGTTCTTC.

The chain uses TRBV27 and TRBJ2-5; D unresolved. CDR1 and CDR2 from the germline V gene are MNHEY and SMNVEV (reference sequence). The CDR3 spans 13 residues. V dropped 4 bases and J dropped 8 bases, with 14 bases sitting between them. The CDR3 loop is CASSSIMEQTQYF. The CDR3 nucleotides read TGTGCCAGCAGTTCCATCATGGAGCAAACCCAGTACTTC.

The rearrangement joins TRBV7-9 to TRBJ1-6; perhaps TRBD1 as D (5 bases). CDR1 SEHNR and CDR2 FQNEAQ come from the germline V gene (reference sequence). This CDR3 is built from 13 residues. Trimming removed 5 bases from V and 9 bases from J, with 11 bases in between. CDR3 sequence reads: CASSPSGSSPLHF. In DNA form, the CDR3 reads TGTGCCAGCAGCCCTTCAGGGAGTTCACCCCTCCACTTT.

The chain is built from TRBV7-6 and TRBJ2-1; 10 nucleotides line up with TRBD2. Germline trimming cut 3 bases from V and 8 bases from J; bases unmatched to any gene: 7. Germline lookup yields CDR1 SGHVS and CDR2 FNYEAQ. CDR3 size: 15 residues. The DNA of the CDR3 is TGTGCCAGCAGCTTTCCAGCGGGGGGGTTGGATGAGCAGTTCTTC. It codes for CASSFPAGGLDEQFF. Variable domain in full (rest from reference TRBV7-6 and TRBJ2-1): GAGVSQSPRYKVTKRGQDVALRCDPISGHVSLYWYRQALGQGPEFLTYFNYEAQQDKSGLPNDRFSAERPEGSISTLTIQRTEQRDSAMYRCASSFPAGGLDEQFFGPGTRLTVL.

The chain joins TRBV27 to TRBJ2-7; 7 bases are a match to TRBD1. The J segment lost 3 bases and the V segment lost 5 bases, leaving 10 bases of the junction unmatched. The CDR3 runs to 15 residues. From germline, CDR1 is MNHEY and CDR2 SMNVEV (reference sequence). The CDR3 region has the DNA TGTGCCAGCAGTCCCCAGCGGCAGGGGGTCTACGAGCAGTACTTC. This sequence encodes CASSPQRQGVYEQYF.